This T cell receptor beta chain was captured by sequencing in a study of response to subunit inactivated influenza vaccine. Study conclusions and caveats: Few additional T cells are recruited per seasonal influenza vaccination, authors suggested.

In the case of this clonotype: No antigen is known for it.

In TCRdb, the RT-PCR reads were re-called with MiXCR into one record per CDR3 protein. This sample yields more than 400,000 distinct CDR3 sequences, of which approximately 10% are seen a single time; less than 15% belongs to the top ten. The receptor's source is a man aged 50-60 years who received an inactivated influenza vaccine. The sample was PBMCs from blood, taken more than 35 days after vaccination.

CDR3 sequence (DNA): TGTGCCAGCAGCTTAGAAATCAGATATGAGCAGTTCTTC. Its translation: CASSLEIRYEQFF. The chain uses TRBV11-2 and TRBJ2-1; D not resolved. Germline CDR1 reads SGHAT; CDR2 reads FQNNGV. The V end lost 0 bases, the J end lost 8 bases, and 8 bases lay between the germline ends. CDR3 length: 13 residues.